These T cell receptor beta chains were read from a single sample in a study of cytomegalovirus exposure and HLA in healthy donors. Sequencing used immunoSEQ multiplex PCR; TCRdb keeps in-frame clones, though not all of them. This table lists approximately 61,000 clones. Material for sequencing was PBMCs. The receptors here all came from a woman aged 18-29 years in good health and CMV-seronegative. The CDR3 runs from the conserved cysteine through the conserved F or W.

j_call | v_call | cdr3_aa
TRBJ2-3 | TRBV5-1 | CASSSAGSTDTQYF
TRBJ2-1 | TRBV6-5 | CASSYGEGSYNEQFF
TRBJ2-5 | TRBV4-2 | CASSRRTAEETQYF
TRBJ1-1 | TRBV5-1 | CASSLVAGAMNTEAFF
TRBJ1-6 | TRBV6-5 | CASGLSFNSPLHF
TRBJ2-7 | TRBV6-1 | CASSPTLTGPYEQYF
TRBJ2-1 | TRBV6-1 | CASSGGTASYNEQFF
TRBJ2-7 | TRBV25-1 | CASRGGYEQYF
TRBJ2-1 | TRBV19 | CASRSSNEQFF
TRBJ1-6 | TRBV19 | CASSISATGGGNSPLHF
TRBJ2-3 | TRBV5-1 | CASSPSHPGLAGADTQYF
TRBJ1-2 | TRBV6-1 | CASSEGKAGAYGYTF
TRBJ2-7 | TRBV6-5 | CASRGTGRAEEQYF
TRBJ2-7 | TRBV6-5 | CASRPAGVTASVQYF